This T cell receptor (beta chain) originates from a study of cytomegalovirus exposure and HLA in healthy donors. Study-wide background: Among some 400 genotyped donors, around 77% fell in the Caucasian-associated ancestry cluster.

CDR1 is MNHEY and CDR2 is SMNVEV in the germline V gene (reference sequence). This CDR3 is built from 13 residues. The V and J ends lost 5 bases and 7 bases, in that order; junction bases with no gene match: 4. Notes on the study in general: As a later analysis revealed, the rate of TCR association differed by HLA locus, with DRB1 most and HLA-C fewest. As confirmed in vitro, a few CMV-associated chains were specific for CMV antigens. Cytomegalovirus status was reportedly diagnosed by the classifier with high specificity and sensitivity.

Note on this clone: The antigen is undetermined.

Vbeta (60) and Jbeta (13) primers were used in the PCR. The method was immunoSEQ multiplex PCR; TCRdb's version includes in-frame clones alone and lacks a portion of them. Here the sample spans some 110,000 clones, over 65% being singletons. The clonotype was recovered from a woman between 25 and 40 years old in good health and CMV-seronegative. J is TRBJ1-2 and V is TRBV27, with 10 bases identical to TRBD1. The sample was PBMCs. The CDR3 protein is CASSMRTGGGYTF. In DNA, the CDR3 is TGTGCCAGCAGTATGCGGACAGGGGGTGGCTACACCTTC.